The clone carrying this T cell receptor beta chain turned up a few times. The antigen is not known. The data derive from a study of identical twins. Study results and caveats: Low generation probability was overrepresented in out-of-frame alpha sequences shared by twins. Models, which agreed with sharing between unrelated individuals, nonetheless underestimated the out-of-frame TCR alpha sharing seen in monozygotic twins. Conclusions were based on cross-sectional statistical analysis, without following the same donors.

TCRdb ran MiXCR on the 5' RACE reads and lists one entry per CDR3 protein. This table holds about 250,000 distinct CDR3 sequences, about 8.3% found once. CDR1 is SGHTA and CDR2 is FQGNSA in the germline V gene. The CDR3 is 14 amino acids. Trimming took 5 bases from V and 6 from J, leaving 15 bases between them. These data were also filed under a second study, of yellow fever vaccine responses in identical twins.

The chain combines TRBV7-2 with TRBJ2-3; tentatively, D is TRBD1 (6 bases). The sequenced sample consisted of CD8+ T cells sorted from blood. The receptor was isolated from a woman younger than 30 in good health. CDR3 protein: CASSRPGAEDTQYF. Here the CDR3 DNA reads TGTGCCAGCAGCCGCCCAGGGGCGGAGGATACGCAGTATTTT.